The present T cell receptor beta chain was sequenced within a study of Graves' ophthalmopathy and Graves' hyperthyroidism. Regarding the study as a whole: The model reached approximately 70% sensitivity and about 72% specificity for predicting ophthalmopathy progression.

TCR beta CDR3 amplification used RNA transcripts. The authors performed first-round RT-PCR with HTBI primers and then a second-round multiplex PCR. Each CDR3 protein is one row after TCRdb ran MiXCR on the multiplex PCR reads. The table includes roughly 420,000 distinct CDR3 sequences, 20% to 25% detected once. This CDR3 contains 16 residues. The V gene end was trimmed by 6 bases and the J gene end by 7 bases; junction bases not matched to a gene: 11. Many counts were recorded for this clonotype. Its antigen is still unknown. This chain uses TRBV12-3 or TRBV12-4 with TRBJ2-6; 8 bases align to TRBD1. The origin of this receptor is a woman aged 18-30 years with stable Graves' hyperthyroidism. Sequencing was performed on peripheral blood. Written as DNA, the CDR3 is TGTGCCAGCAGACCCACCGGGACAGGAAGCGCCAACGTCCTGACTTTC. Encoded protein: CASRPTGTGSANVLTF.